This T cell receptor (beta chain) was obtained from a study of T cell repertoires in cytomegalovirus infection. TCRdb used MiXCR to reprocess the reads, holding one entry per CDR3 protein. There are about 920,000 distinct CDR3 sequences in the sample; roughly 30% occur only once, and around 15% lies in the top ten. This clonotype was recorded at least ten times. Its antigen is unidentified. This TCR was sampled from a human donor in good health (CMV status not recorded). Some clones in this sample may be carry-over from other donors' samples. The sample consisted of cultured CD8+ T cells from PBMCs, taken from culture after CMV antigen stimulation.

The CDR3 protein is CASSYSGTGPQPQHF. The DNA for the CDR3 is TGTGCCAGCAGTTACTCGGGGACAGGGCCCCAGCCCCAGCATTTT. This chain joins TRBV6-2 or TRBV6-3 and TRBJ1-5; TRBD1 aligns across 9 bases. The CDR3 runs 15 residues. Germline loops: CDR1 MNHEY, CDR2 SVGEGT. The ends lost 0 bases at V and 7 bases at J; junction bases unmatched: 4.